These T cell receptor beta chains were read from a single sample in a study of response to subunit inactivated influenza vaccine. TCRdb passed the RT-PCR reads through MiXCR, listing each CDR3 protein once. Among about 700,000 distinct CDR3 sequences listed, approximately 15% were seen once. The sequencing used PBMCs from blood, collected about 14 days before vaccination. Receptors originate from a man between 50 and 59 years old who received an inactivated influenza vaccine. Both conserved end residues are part of each CDR3. The D gene is left open where the match is weak. Only some rows state a clone size, as once, few, many or a class for expanded clones.

cdr3_aa cdr3_nt d_call v_call clone_size j_call
CASSLAGMYTGELFF TGTGCCAGCAGCTTAGCGGGAATGTACACCGGGGAGCTGTTTTTT NA TRBV7-2 NA TRBJ2-2
CASSLVVGATEAFF TGTGCCAGCAGCTTAGTTGTGGGTGCCACTGAAGCTTTCTTT NA TRBV7-2 NA TRBJ1-1
CASSLGASYQETQYF TGTGCCAGCAGCTTAGGGGCCTCGTACCAAGAGACCCAGTACTTC NA TRBV7-3 few TRBJ2-5
CASSSPSGRVGSDTQYF TGTGCCAGCAGTTCGCCTAGCGGGAGGGTTGGGTCAGATACGCAGTATTTT TRBD2 TRBV6-2/TRBV6-3 few TRBJ2-3
CASTITEAFF TGTGCCAGCACAATAACTGAAGCTTTCTTT NA TRBV2 NA TRBJ1-1
CASSLGDRLTYNEQFF TGTGCCAGCAGCTTAGGGGACAGGCTAACCTACAATGAGCAGTTCTTC TRBD1 TRBV7-9 NA TRBJ2-1
CASSEGWTLAESTDTQYF TGCGCCAGCAGTGAGGGGTGGACACTAGCGGAAAGCACAGATACGCAGTATTTT TRBD2 TRBV10-2 NA TRBJ2-3
CASSQARSQHEQYF TGCGCCAGCAGCCAAGCTCGGAGCCAACACGAGCAGTACTTC NA TRBV4-3 few TRBJ2-7
CASSLKALSNQPQHF TGTGCCAGCAGCTTGAAGGCTCTTAGCAATCAGCCCCAGCATTTT NA TRBV7-2 few TRBJ1-5
CASVRALYEQYF TGTGCCAGCGTCAGGGCCCTATACGAGCAGTACTTC NA TRBV6-1 NA TRBJ2-7
CASSFGVLTYNEQFF TGTGCCAGCAGCTTTGGCGTGCTTACCTACAATGAGCAGTTCTTC NA TRBV7-8 NA TRBJ2-1
CASSLKGGTYEQYF TGCGCCAGCAGCTTGAAGGGAGGAACCTACGAGCAGTACTTC NA TRBV5-1 few TRBJ2-7
CASSFTRQGRNKADTQYF TGTGCCAGCAGTTTCACCAGACAGGGGCGAAATAAGGCAGATACGCAGTATTTT TRBD1 TRBV6-5 NA TRBJ2-3